This entry lists 6 T cell receptor beta chains sequenced from one sample in a study of cytomegalovirus exposure and HLA in healthy donors. Researchers ran the PCR with 60 Vbeta and 13 Jbeta primers. Profiling relied on immunoSEQ multiplex PCR, and the TCRdb table lists in-frame clones only, not all of them. The data hold fewer than 200,000 clones, with roughly 80% observed a single time. Material: PBMCs. These receptors all come from a man aged 18 to 29 in good health and CMV-seronegative.

The chain has TRBV28 and TRBJ1-5; no definite D call. Germline CDR1 MDHEN, CDR2 SYDVKM. This CDR3 spans 12 amino acids. V was trimmed by 4 bases and J by 5 bases, leaving 6 bases between them. CDR3 DNA: TGTGCCAGCAGTTCAGTGGATCAGCCCCAGCATTTT. Protein sequence: CASSSVDQPQHF.

In its sample, this clone was seen once. V is TRBV4-1 and J is TRBJ2-7, with TRBD1 identical over 7 bases. With V trimmed by 4 bases and J by 7 bases, 1 base remained unmatched. Germline assignment: CDR1 MGHRA and CDR2 YSYEKL. This CDR3 is 11 amino acids long. The DNA of the CDR3 is TGCGCCAGCAGCCCGGGACAGGAGCAGTACTTC. Protein product: CASSPGQEQYF.

The gene calls are TRBV11-2 and TRBJ2-7, with D maybe TRBD2 (6 bases). There are 14 residues in the CDR3. In germline, CDR1 is SGHAT, CDR2 FQNNGV. V gave up 1 base and J gave up 3 bases, with 10 bases separating them. The CDR3 reads CASSLVSGGYEQYF. As DNA, the CDR3 is TGTGCCAGCAGCTTAGTTAGCGGAGGCTACGAGCAGTACTTC.

In nucleotides, the CDR3 is TGTGCCAGCAGCTTGACGGGGGAGACCCAGTACTTC. This sequence encodes CASSLTGETQYF. The chain links TRBV5-6 to TRBJ2-5; D perhaps matches TRBD2 (5 bases). The CDR3 has 12 amino acids. V dropped 1 base and J dropped 5 bases, with 6 bases sitting between them. Germline lookup yields CDR1 SGHDT and CDR2 YYEEEE.

This chain uses TRBV6-5 with TRBJ1-4; D unresolved. The CDR3 is made up of 13 amino acids. CDR1 and CDR2 from the germline V gene are MNHEY and SVGAGI. V was cut by 5 bases and J by 6 bases, with 10 bases left in between. Written as DNA, the CDR3 is TGTGCCAGCAGTCCGCGTCTTTATGAAAAACTGTTTTTT. This encodes CASSPRLYEKLFF.

The chain has TRBV6-1 and TRBJ1-5; TRBD1 is a possible D gene (5 bases). CDR3 length: 14 residues. The germline V gene encodes CDR1 MNHNS and CDR2 SASEGT. V lost 7 bases to trimming and J lost 0 bases, with 10 bases between them. The CDR3 reads CASKGRDSNQPQHF. For the CDR3, the DNA is TGTGCCAGCAAGGGCAGGGATAGCAATCAGCCCCAGCATTTT.